The text below deals with one TCR beta chain. What antigen it recognizes has not been identified. No base quality information exists; no much larger clone differs at one position. The CDR3 regions of human TCRbeta chains were analyzed by immunosequencing. The source study handled its data this way. Repertoire TCRs were checked for matches against a reference library of SARS-CoV-2-specific TCRs that had been generated using the MIRA antigen-specificity platform. Breadth was defined as the fraction of unique TCRs that were SARS-CoV-2-associated, and depth was defined as the fraction of total T cells that were SARS-CoV-2-associated. Using the MIRA data, every spike-specific TCR was mapped to the spike region that the TCR reacted to and assigned to either a CD4 or a CD8 class. Log10-transformed breadth and depth values were compared by one-way ANOVA with Sidak's multiple comparisons tests. Held by TCRdb, this immuneACCESS table contains in-frame sequences only and omits some clones. Under half of the omission traces to an unresolved V gene where checked; the cause of the rest is unknown. The V and J calls and the clone size are those of that table, but D and trimming were determined from the DNA. Recorded for this sample are about 120,000 clones; about 88% of them occurred a single time. Approximately 2.9% of the sample lies in the top ten.

The data stem from a study of T cell responses to AZD1222 COVID-19 vaccine (dated by TCRdb to 2020 to 2023). Some background on the complete study: TCR sequencing covered about 230 trial participants: some 210 given two doses of AZD1222 and about 26 given two doses of MenACWY control vaccine. Enrollment into the trials was organized by age into subgroups of 18-55, 56-69 and 70-plus years, and those subgroups contained roughly 160, 29 and 62 TCR-sequenced participants, respectively. Study-wide conclusions, independent of this receptor: Spike-specific TCR breadth and depth rose significantly after two AZD1222 doses compared with day 0 and with MenACWY recipients. Because no samples from the day 14 peak response were available, repertoires could be characterized only after the peak T cell response. Conclusions about previously exposed vaccinees were limited because only six AZD1222 recipients were SARS-CoV-2 seropositive at baseline. Reportedly, almost half of the unique spike-specific TCRs recognized epitopes lying outside the regions that are mutated in the B.1.351 and B.1.1.7 variants. The whole spike protein was spanned by vaccine-associated CD4 TCRs, and dominant responses were seen in regions 160-218 and 743-854. The 56-69-year group was small, and its depth increase did not reach significance, likely because of low power. Participants were mostly white British and included more females than males, and it was suggested by the authors that clonal diversity may have been underestimated.

The germline V gene gives CDR1 as MNHEY and CDR2 as SVGAGI. From the cysteine up to the phenylalanine, the CDR3 has a length of 15 residues. The entry retains the CDR3 DNA only, 45 bases that are in frame from base 1. For this chain, trimming is 6 bases at the V end and 2 bases at the J end, and the number of junction bases without a gene match is 5. Explained via the paper, the time point label denotes: about 28 days (+/-7) after the second vaccine dose. AZD1222 recipients given second doses at about 4 weeks or at about 12 weeks were pooled, since spike-specific TCR depth and breadth were not found to differ between the two schedules. Vaccinee samples came from UK trials COV001 and COV002, including a single-blind randomized controlled phase 2/3 trial of AZD1222 (ChAdOx1 nCoV-19) in healthy adults. For TCRbeta chain sequencing, PBMC samples were collected from trial participants at day 0 and at day 28 after the second dose.

Here the chain combines TRBV6-5 and TRBJ1-5; TRBD1 fits 9 bases in the junction. The sequencing here drew on peripheral blood, taken 28 days after the second AZD1222 dose. The TCR was taken from an adult who received the AZD1222 COVID-19 vaccine. The nucleotide sequence reads TGTGCCAGCAGGGGGACAGGGATGGGCAATCAGCCCCAGCATTTT. This gives the protein CASRGTGMGNQPQHF.